There are a few counts of the clone carrying this T cell receptor (beta chain). What it binds is unknown. TCRdb recomputed calls from the 5' RACE reads with MiXCR, one row per CDR3 protein. The top ten clones hold roughly 0.51% of a sample with 800,000 to 900,000 distinct CDR3 sequences, 10% to 15% of them seen once. The CDR3 runs 14 residues. CDR1 is KGHSH, CDR2 LQKENI, per germline. V lost 3 bases and J lost 3; bases outside the gene matches: 4. This record comes from a study of CD8 T cells in ankylosing spondylitis. Study-wide points: Ankylosing spondylitis blood seemed to carry a telltale TCR beta motif made of seven or eight highly homologous variants. Clones linked to disease were reported to show significant enrichment in matched ankylosing spondylitis synovial fluid.

This clonotype was obtained from a male donor with ankylosing spondylitis. The chain joins TRBV18 to TRBJ1-2; 7 bases match TRBD1. The specimen sequenced was blood, either unsorted or a sorted T cell fraction (not recorded which). DNA of the CDR3: TGTGCCAGCTCACCTGGACAGGAATACTATGGCTACACCTTC. It yields the protein CASSPGQEYYGYTF. Supplemented by reference TRBV18 and TRBJ1-2, the full variable domain reads NAGVMQNPRHLVRRRGQEARLRCSPMKGHSHVYWYRQLPEEGLKFMVYLQKENIIDESGMPKERFSAEFPKEGPSILRIQQVVRGDSAAYFCASSPGQEYYGYTFGSGTRLTVV.